The 26 T cell receptor beta chains reported below all come from one sample, sequenced in a study of cytomegalovirus exposure and HLA in healthy donors (dated by TCRdb to 2016 to 2017). Library prep was done by the immunoSEQ multiplex PCR assay. A mixture of 60 forward primers for TCR Vbeta segments and 13 reverse primers for TCR Jbeta segments was used in the multiplex PCR. TCRdb took this table from immuneACCESS and kept in-frame rearrangements with V and J called. Such tables lack part of the clones; where checked against another copy, unresolved V genes explain under half of the gap, and the rest is unexplained. The sample table shows about 89,000 clones, and more than 70% are seen once. Roughly 3.5% of the sample belongs to the ten largest clones. Sequencing was performed on PBMCs. Every receptor here comes from a man aged 30 to 39 in good health and CMV-seronegative.

J is TRBJ2-7 and V is TRBV14; 9 nucleotides match TRBD2. Looked up from germline, CDR1 is SGHDN and CDR2 is FVKESK. The CDR3 contains 15 residues. Germline trimming cut 4 bases from V and 3 bases from J; bases unmatched to any gene: 7. The CDR3 DNA sequence: TGTGCCAGCAGCCCCAGCGGGAGGACTATCTACGAGCAGTACTTC. This sequence encodes CASSPSGRTIYEQYF. The full variable domain, rest sourced from reference TRBV14 and TRBJ2-7, is EAGVTQFPSHSVIEKGQTVTLRCDPISGHDNLYWYRRVMGKEIKFLLHFVKESKQDESGMPNNRFLAERTGGTYSTLKVQPAELEDSGVYFCASSPSGRTIYEQYFGPGTRLTVT.

The V call is TRBV28, the J call TRBJ1-2, with D perhaps matching TRBD1 (6 bases). Germline assignment: CDR1 MDHEN and CDR2 SYDVKM. Trimming stripped 6 bases from V and 2 bases from J, with 13 bases between. There are 14 residues in the CDR3. CDR3 sequence: CASRVDRANYGYTF. DNA of the CDR3: TGTGCCAGCAGGGTGGACAGAGCCAACTATGGCTACACCTTC.

The chain uses TRBV6-4 and TRBJ2-3, with 12 bases that match TRBD2. Germline V gene sequence: CDR1 MRHNA, CDR2 SNTAGT. J gave up 4 bases and V 5 bases, and 4 bases lay outside the gene matches. The CDR3 length is 15 residues. CDR3 amino acids: CASSRLAGEADTQYF. Here the CDR3 DNA reads TGTGCCAGCAGTAGACTAGCGGGGGAGGCAGATACGCAGTATTTT.

V gene TRBV19 combines with J gene TRBJ2-1; 14 bases fit TRBD2. V gave up 4 bases and J gave up 7 bases; unmatched junction bases: 9. Germline CDR1 LNHDA, CDR2 SQIVND (reference sequence). The CDR3 sequence is 17 residues long. CDR3 loop: CASSTGTSGGRRNEQFF. The CDR3 DNA follows: TGTGCCAGTAGTACCGGGACTAGCGGGGGCCGTCGGAATGAGCAGTTCTTC.

This clone was found once. The chain links TRBV28 to TRBJ1-5; D is undetermined. Trimming stripped 8 bases from V and 2 bases from J, with 13 bases between. CDR1 and CDR2 from the germline V gene are MDHEN and SYDVKM. This CDR3 is built from 14 residues. The chain's CDR3 is CASLRAGGNQPQHF. CDR3 in DNA: TGTGCCAGCCTCCGAGCAGGCGGCAATCAGCCCCAGCATTTT.

The rearrangement uses TRBV6-5 and TRBJ1-4; the match to TRBD1 covers 7 bases. The CDR3 loop spans 13 amino acids. Looked up from germline, CDR1 is MNHEY and CDR2 is SVGAGI. V shed 6 bases and J 8 bases; nucleotides not matched to a gene: 6. The CDR3 nucleotides read TGTGCCAGCAGCCGACAGGGTGGAGAAAAACTGTTTTTT. Translated: CASSRQGGEKLFF.

Concerning this clone itself: This CDR3 is also generated by other DNA sequences in the sample. The chain has TRBV11-2 and TRBJ2-2, with TRBD1 matching 8 bases. CDR1 SGHAT and CDR2 FQNNGV come from the germline V gene. Unmatched junction bases numbered 3, after V lost 5 bases and J lost 4 bases. The CDR3 is 14 residues long. The chain's CDR3 is CASSPQGATGELFF. Written as DNA, the CDR3 is TGTGCCAGCAGCCCTCAGGGGGCCACCGGGGAGCTGTTTTTT.

The chain employs TRBV28 and TRBJ2-7; 10 positions match TRBD1. V gave up 7 bases and J gave up 3 bases; unmatched junction bases: 9. The V gene's germline CDR1 is MDHEN and CDR2 SYDVKM. The CDR3 is made up of 15 amino acids. The CDR3 nucleotides read TGTGCCAGCACCACTCCGGGACAGGGGATCTACGAGCAGTACTTC. This encodes CASTTPGQGIYEQYF.

The V gene is TRBV5-1, the J gene TRBJ2-7; tentative D call: TRBD1 (5 bases). The J call may be incorrect, as the DNA end agrees better with TRBJ2-1. The CDR3 consists of 16 residues. Germline CDR1 SGHRS, CDR2 YFSETQ. The CDR3 nucleotides read TGCGCCAGCAGCCAAATAAACACAGGCTCCTACAATGAGCAGTTCTTC. It translates to CASSQINTGSYNEQFF.

This sequence joins TRBV6-5 and TRBJ1-5; D uncertain. V lost 5 bases and J lost 6, with 11 bases in between. CDR1 MNHEY and CDR2 SVGAGI come from the germline V gene. The CDR3 runs to 13 residues. In DNA form, the CDR3 reads TGTGCCAGCAGTACGAGAGAGCGTCAGCCCCAGCATTTT. Encoded protein: CASSTRERQPQHF.

The chain couples TRBV27 to TRBJ2-6, with no clear D. Germline-derived CDR1 and CDR2 are MNHEY and SMNVEV (reference sequence). Between the trimmed V and J ends, which lost 4 bases and 3 bases, there was a span of 7 bases. The CDR3 runs to 14 residues. The CDR3 DNA follows: TGTGCCAGCAGTTCCCAAAATGGGGCCAACGTCCTGACTTTC. Its translation is CASSSQNGANVLTF.

The chain couples TRBV2 to TRBJ1-1; D gene ambiguous. Germline lookup yields CDR1 SNHLY and CDR2 FYNNEI. V lost 1 base and J lost 7, with 10 bases in between. The CDR3 spans 13 residues. This CDR3 reads CASSEVRRNEAFF. In DNA, the CDR3 is TGTGCCAGCAGTGAAGTTCGGCGGAATGAAGCTTTCTTT.

Notes on this clone: A read error may account for a junction end that differs from germline. The rearrangement uses TRBV6-1 and TRBJ2-1; D unclear. The CDR3 contains 13 residues. CDR1 and CDR2 (germline): MNHNS, SASEGT. CDR3 bases: TGTGCCAGCTGTGAGGCCCCAGGCAATGAGCAGTTCTTC. This encodes CASCEAPGNEQFF.

This chain joins TRBV25-1 and TRBJ1-2; D gene unclear. From germline, CDR1 is MGHDK and CDR2 SYGVNS. This CDR3 is 14 amino acids long. Trimming removed 6 bases from V and 1 base from J, with 12 bases in between. In nucleotides, the CDR3 is TGTGCCAGCAGGAAGGGCGGGAGTAACTATGGCTACACCTTC. Encoded protein: CASRKGGSNYGYTF.

J is TRBJ1-2 and V is TRBV7-8; 9 bases fit TRBD1. The germline gives CDR1 SGHVS, CDR2 FQNEAQ. The CDR3 runs to 16 residues. J gave up 5 bases and V 5 bases, and 12 bases lay outside the gene matches. CDR3 loop: CASSMGQGTFQYGYTF. CDR3 in DNA: TGTGCCAGCAGCATGGGACAGGGTACATTTCAATATGGCTACACCTTC.

CDR3 nucleotides: TGTGCCAGCAGTTTATGGAGGCGGGGACTTAACTATGGCTACACCTTC. It is translated as CASSLWRRGLNYGYTF. The chain couples TRBV28 to TRBJ1-2; the D gene is possibly TRBD1 (5 bases). V lost 0 bases to trimming and J lost 1 base, with 12 bases between them. CDR3 length: 16 residues. Germline-derived CDR1 and CDR2 are MDHEN and SYDVKM.

The chain is built from TRBV5-1 and TRBJ1-2, with TRBD1 identical over 7 bases. The V gene end was trimmed by 0 bases and the J gene end by 8 bases; junction bases not matched to a gene: 7. CDR3 length: 14 residues. Germline V lookup: CDR1 SGHRS, CDR2 YFSETQ. For the CDR3, the DNA is TGCGCCAGCAGCTTGGGGACAGGTCTGCGAGGCTACACCTTC. Protein product: CASSLGTGLRGYTF.

The V call is TRBV10-2, the J call TRBJ2-7; TRBD1 matches at 11 bases. The CDR3 covers 15 residues. The germline gives CDR1 WSHSY, CDR2 SAAADI. With V trimmed by 6 bases and J by 3 bases, 7 bases remained unmatched. Written as DNA, the CDR3 is TGCGCCAGCAGCTATGGGACAGGGGGAAACTACGAGCAGTACTTC. Its translation is CASSYGTGGNYEQYF.

This clone was recorded a few times. The chain is built from TRBV7-2 and TRBJ2-1; 7 bases match TRBD2. The CDR3 contains 13 residues. With 8 bases clipped from V and 5 bases from J, the junction kept 6 bases outside the gene matches. Germline V CDR1 and CDR2: SGHTA, FQGNSA. The CDR3 DNA reads TGTGCCAGCGGCAGGACTAGAGACAATGAGCAGTTCTTC. Its protein product is CASGRTRDNEQFF.

The V call is TRBV30, the J call TRBJ1-2; 7 bases are shared with TRBD1. The V gene's germline CDR1 is GTSNPN and CDR2 SVGIG (reference sequence). The ends lost 0 bases at V and 8 bases at J; junction bases unmatched: 6. The CDR3 consists of 13 residues. The CDR3 DNA is TGTGCCTGGAGTGTATTTCAGGGGGTGGGCTACACCTTC. Amino acids: CAWSVFQGVGYTF.

This clone is a singleton in its sample. This chain connects TRBV5-8 to TRBJ2-5, with TRBD1 matching 10 bases. The germline CDR1 and CDR2 sequences are SGHTS and YDEGEE. This CDR3 is 13 amino acids long. In nucleotides, the CDR3 is TGTGTCCCCCGGGGACAGGGGCCAGAGACCCAGTACTTC. Its translation: CVPRGQGPETQYF.

This clone was recorded only once. The chain recombines TRBV30 with TRBJ1-2, with TRBD1 identical over 7 bases. Trimming took 3 bases from V and 4 from J; bases not matched to a gene: 8. Per the germline V gene, CDR1 is GTSNPN and CDR2 is SVGIG (reference sequence). The CDR3 loop spans 14 amino acids. The CDR3 DNA follows: TGTGCCTGGAGGCTGGGACAGTACGTCTATGGCTACACCTTC. It codes for CAWRLGQYVYGYTF.

This chain joins TRBV19 and TRBJ2-1; unclear D gene. This CDR3 is built from 14 residues. V was shortened by 10 bases and J by 9 bases, with 22 bases between the two germline ends. From germline, CDR1 is LNHDA and CDR2 SQIVND (reference sequence). CDR3 coding DNA: TGTGCCACCGCGCGCGGCGTGTCATCCACTGAGCAGTTCTTC. Protein product: CATARGVSSTEQFF.

The chain carries TRBV29-1 and TRBJ1-3; a weak D match, TRBD1 (5 bases). Trimming took off 6 bases at V and 1 base at J, with 7 bases between the two ends. CDR3 length: 12 residues. Germline CDR1 is SQVTM and CDR2 is ANQGSEA. In DNA, the CDR3 is TGCAGCGTCAGGGATTCTGGAAACACCATATATTTT. It translates to CSVRDSGNTIYF.

This clone was seen just once. The V and J genes are TRBV19 and TRBJ2-7, with D possibly matching TRBD1 (6 bases). Trimming stripped 3 bases from V and 4 bases from J, with 16 bases between. The CDR3 loop spans 15 amino acids. CDR1 and CDR2 from the germline V gene are LNHDA and SQIVND (reference sequence). In nucleotides, the CDR3 is TGTGCCAGTAGTATGTATGGGGGCTCCCCTTACGAGCAGTACTTC. Amino acids: CASSMYGGSPYEQYF. Filled out from reference TRBV19 and TRBJ2-7, the complete variable domain reads DGGITQSPKYLFRKEGQNVTLSCEQNLNHDAMYWYRQDPGQGLRLIYYSQIVNDFQKGDIAEGYSVSREKKESFPLTVTSAQKNPTAFYLCASSMYGGSPYEQYFGPGTRLTVT.

The rearrangement uses TRBV7-9 and TRBJ1-1; TRBD1 aligns across 9 bases. With 5 bases clipped from V and 4 bases from J, the junction kept 8 bases outside the gene matches. The CDR3 has 15 residues. Germline V gene data show CDR1 as SEHNR and CDR2 as FQNEAQ (reference sequence). The CDR3, as DNA: TGTGCCAGCAGCACAGGGGGCGGAATGTTCACTGAAGCTTTCTTT. As protein: CASSTGGGMFTEAFF. Combining the CDR3 with reference TRBV7-9 and TRBJ1-1 gives the whole variable domain DTGVSQNPRHKITKRGQNVTFRCDPISEHNRLYWYRQTLGQGPEFLTYFQNEAQLEKSRLLSDRFSAERPKGSFSTLEIQRTEQGDSAMYLCASSTGGGMFTEAFFGQGTRLTVV.